Below are 26 T cell receptor beta chains sequenced from a single sample in a study of cytomegalovirus exposure and HLA in healthy donors. PCR involved 60 Vbeta and 13 Jbeta primers. Clones were sequenced by immunoSEQ multiplex PCR, and TCRdb holds only the in-frame ones, with some missing. The sample shows around 100,000 clones, roughly 73% of them seen only once. Input material: PBMCs. Source of these receptors: a male donor in good health and CMV-seropositive.

This clone occurred once. The chain links TRBV5-1 to TRBJ2-3; possible D gene TRBD1, 5 bases. The CDR3 loop spans 16 amino acids. Germline CDR1 and CDR2: SGHRS and YFSETQ. The V end was cut by 2 bases, the J end by 0 bases, with 13 bases between. CDR3 nucleotide sequence: TGCGCCAGCAGCTTAACAGGTTCCACTAGCACAGATACGCAGTATTTT. This codes for CASSLTGSTSTDTQYF. The whole variable domain, filled in from reference TRBV5-1 and TRBJ2-3, reads KAGVTQTPRYLIKTRGQQVTLSCSPISGHRSVSWYQQTPGQGLQFLFEYFSETQRNKGNFPGRFSGRQFSNSRSEMNVSTLELGDSALYLCASSLTGSTSTDTQYFGPGTRLTVL.

This clone was detected a few times. The chain employs TRBV11-3 and TRBJ1-5, with 10 bases identical to TRBD1. CDR3 length: 20 amino acids. Germline loops: CDR1 SGHNT, CDR2 YENEEA. With 0 bases clipped from V and 7 bases from J, the junction kept 18 bases outside the gene matches. The CDR3 DNA is TGTGCCAGCAGCTTAGAAACGGCCCCGACAGGGGGCAGAAGGGAACAGCCCCAGCATTTT. It codes for CASSLETAPTGGRREQPQHF.

In nucleotides, the CDR3 is TGTGCCAGCTCACCCGCGGGGGGGCACGTAAACACCATATATTTT. Protein product: CASSPAGGHVNTIYF. The gene calls are TRBV18 and TRBJ1-3; D possibly corresponds to TRBD1 (6 bases). Trimming stripped 3 bases from V and 6 bases from J, with 15 bases between. Germline lookup yields CDR1 KGHSH and CDR2 LQKENI. CDR3 length equals 15 residues.

The J gene is TRBJ1-5, the V gene TRBV28; TRBD1 agrees at 9 bases. The CDR3 runs 15 residues. V shed 4 bases and J 7 bases; nucleotides not matched to a gene: 8. The V gene's germline CDR1 is MDHEN and CDR2 SYDVKM. The CDR3 spells CASSSSGQGEQPQHF. The CDR3 region has the DNA TGTGCCAGCAGTTCCTCGGGACAGGGAGAACAGCCCCAGCATTTT.

In this sample, this clone turned up once. The chain joins TRBV4-2 to TRBJ2-3; a possible D gene is TRBD2 (5 bases). The CDR3 consists of 13 residues. Trimming cost V 4 bases and J 4 bases, with 9 bases left between them. Germline lookup yields CDR1 LGHNA and CDR2 YNFKEQ. This CDR3 is CASSLKLADTQYF. The CDR3 coding sequence is TGTGCCAGCAGCCTCAAACTAGCAGATACGCAGTATTTT.

There are a few counts of this clone. The chain is built from TRBV30 and TRBJ1-6; no reliable D call. Trimming cost V 0 bases and J 8 bases, with 8 bases left between them. Germline V gene sequence: CDR1 GTSNPN, CDR2 SVGIG (reference sequence). This CDR3 has 13 amino acids. CDR3 sequence reads: CAWSVNPDSPLHF. Written as DNA, the CDR3 is TGTGCCTGGAGTGTGAACCCGGATTCACCCCTCCACTTT.

V gene TRBV27 combines with J gene TRBJ2-7, with TRBD1 matching over 10 bases. V lost 4 bases and J lost 7; bases outside the gene matches: 7. The CDR3 is made up of 14 amino acids. Germline V gene data show CDR1 as MNHEY and CDR2 as SMNVEV (reference sequence). In DNA, the CDR3 is TGTGCCAGCAGTTCCGGGACAGGGGTTCGGGAGCAGTACTTC. Residues: CASSSGTGVREQYF.

This chain joins TRBV6-1 and TRBJ2-1; D might be TRBD1 (5 bases). Germline CDR1 reads MNHNS; CDR2 reads SASEGT. The CDR3 totals 13 residues. The V and J ends lost 6 bases and 7 bases respectively, with 13 bases between them. CDR3 nucleotide sequence: TGTGCCAGCAGAGAACAGGCTTGGAATGAGCAGTTCTTC. It codes for CASREQAWNEQFF.

The gene calls are TRBV4-1 and TRBJ2-1; TRBD1 aligns across 8 bases. CDR3 size: 18 residues. The V segment lost 4 bases and the J segment 0 bases; nucleotides outside the gene matches: 11. CDR1 MGHRA and CDR2 YSYEKL come from the germline V gene. CDR3 sequence reads: CASSRLQSGQGSYNEQFF. DNA of the CDR3: TGCGCCAGCAGCCGCCTCCAATCTGGACAGGGCTCCTACAATGAGCAGTTCTTC.

The chain links TRBV2 to TRBJ2-3; unclear D gene. Trimming pared 3 bases from V and 3 bases from J, leaving 13 bases between. Germline CDR1 is SNHLY and CDR2 is FYNNEI. The CDR3 contains 15 residues. The CDR3 spells CASSDPKVLTDTQYF. The DNA for the CDR3 is TGTGCCAGCAGTGATCCTAAGGTACTAACAGATACGCAGTATTTT.

The V gene is TRBV27, the J gene TRBJ2-3; TRBD1 matches at 9 bases. The CDR3 runs to 17 residues. Trimming at V came to 4 bases and at J to 3 bases, leaving 11 bases not matched to a gene. The germline CDR1 and CDR2 sequences are MNHEY and SMNVEV (reference sequence). CDR3 residues: CASSYIRTGAATDTQYF. DNA for the CDR3: TGTGCCAGCAGTTATATACGGACAGGGGCCGCGACAGATACGCAGTATTTT.

CDR3 sequence (DNA): TGTGCCAGCAGCCAAGACCTCTACCTCGATACGCAGTATTTT. Translating it yields CASSQDLYLDTQYF. This chain uses TRBV14 with TRBJ2-3; no reliable D call. The CDR3 runs 14 residues. The V end was cut by 0 bases, the J end by 6 bases, with 10 bases between. Per the germline V gene, CDR1 is SGHDN and CDR2 is FVKESK.

This rearrangement joins TRBV21-1 to TRBJ1-2; the table's D call TRBD1 went unverified against the DNA. TRBV21-1 is a listed pseudogene. The CDR3 is made up of 16 amino acids. CDR3 loop: CASSILSGQQPYGYTF. DNA for the CDR3: TGTGCCAGCAGCATCTTATCGGGACAACAACCTTATGGCTACACCTTC.

The chain employs TRBV2 and TRBJ2-1; a weak D match, TRBD1 (6 bases). Looked up from germline, CDR1 is SNHLY and CDR2 is FYNNEI. This CDR3 is built from 16 residues. V shed 7 bases and J shed 0 bases, with 16 bases lying between them. CDR3 DNA sequence: TGTGCCAGCACCACAGACAGGTCGAGCTCCTACAATGAGCAGTTCTTC. Translation gives CASTTDRSSSYNEQFF.

The chain employs TRBV28 and TRBJ2-7, with TRBD1 matching over 8 bases. Germline loops: CDR1 MDHEN, CDR2 SYDVKM. V gave up 8 bases and J gave up 1 base; unmatched junction bases: 4. The CDR3 sequence is 13 residues long. The DNA of the CDR3 is TGTGCCAGCCGCGGACAGGGTTCCTACGAGCAGTACTTC. It specifies CASRGQGSYEQYF. The whole variable domain, remainder taken from reference TRBV28 and TRBJ2-7, is DVKVTQSSRYLVKRTGEKVFLECVQDMDHENMFWYRQDPGLGLRLIYFSYDVKMKEKGDIPEGYSVSREKKERFSLILESASTNQTSMYLCASRGQGSYEQYFGPGTRLTVT.

This rearrangement joins TRBV12-2 to TRBJ2-1; the table assigns TRBD1, which was not confirmed against the DNA. TRBV12-2 represents a pseudogene. The CDR3 totals 15 residues. CDR3 amino acids: CASRSPDRDSSEQFF. The CDR3 DNA follows: TGTGCAAGTCGCTCCCCGGACAGGGACTCTAGTGAGCAGTTCTTC.

This chain joins TRBV27 and TRBJ2-3; D might be TRBD1 (5 bases). V was pared by 6 bases and J by 5 bases, with 21 bases between. This CDR3 is built from 16 residues. Germline CDR1 reads MNHEY; CDR2 reads SMNVEV (reference sequence). CDR3 in amino acids: CASREGVYSRLDTQYF. In DNA, the CDR3 is TGTGCCAGCAGGGAAGGGGTCTATAGTCGGTTAGATACGCAGTATTTT.

V is TRBV13 and J is TRBJ2-2, with 9 bases fitting TRBD1. After removal of 5 bases from V and 3 bases from J, the junction contained 4 bases not matched to a gene. This CDR3 is built from 15 residues. Germline lookup yields CDR1 PRHDT and CDR2 FYEKMQ (reference sequence). The CDR3 nucleotides are TGTGCCAGCAGCCTAAGGACAGGGGACACCGGGGAGCTGTTTTTT. This gives the protein CASSLRTGDTGELFF.

This clone was detected only once. The rearrangement uses TRBV30 and TRBJ2-5; 7 nucleotides align to TRBD1. V gave up 4 bases and J gave up 4 bases; unmatched junction bases: 6. The CDR3 contains 13 residues. The V gene's germline CDR1 is GTSNPN and CDR2 SVGIG (reference sequence). The CDR3 loop reads CAWNSNRGETQYF. DNA for the CDR3: TGTGCCTGGAATAGTAACAGGGGAGAGACCCAGTACTTC.

The V gene is TRBV5-1, the J gene TRBJ2-1; 10 positions agree with TRBD2. This CDR3 spans 16 amino acids. The V gene's germline CDR1 is SGHRS and CDR2 YFSETQ. V trimming: 4 bases; J trimming: 9 bases; junction bases outside the gene matches: 13. The CDR3 protein is CASSPGPAGGFGEQFF. The CDR3 bases are TGCGCCAGCAGCCCCGGACCAGCGGGGGGGTTCGGTGAGCAGTTCTTC.

The table lists this clone with a few counts. The rearrangement links TRBV6-5 to TRBJ2-6; D possibly corresponds to TRBD2 (5 bases). With 3 bases removed from V and 2 bases from J, the gap between germline ends came to 11 bases. Per germline, CDR1 MNHEY and CDR2 SVGAGI. This CDR3 has 16 amino acids. This CDR3 is CASSYGVGTGANVLTF. CDR3 bases: TGTGCCAGCAGTTATGGAGTCGGGACTGGGGCCAACGTCCTGACTTTC.

This chain links TRBV11-3 with TRBJ2-1, with 11 positions matching TRBD2. The germline CDR1 and CDR2 sequences are SGHNT and YENEEA. Unmatched junction bases numbered 22, after V lost 5 bases and J lost 10 bases. The CDR3 is 19 residues long. This CDR3 reads CASSLAGTSGGGATMEQFF. CDR3 sequence (DNA): TGTGCCAGCAGCCTGGCCGGGACTAGCGGAGGGGGGGCTACAATGGAGCAGTTCTTC. The entire variable domain, with the rest obtained from reference TRBV11-3 and TRBJ2-1, is as follows: EAGVVQSPRYKIIEKKQPVAFWCNPISGHNTLYWYLQNLGQGPELLIRYENEEAVDDSQLPKDRFSAERLKGVDSTLKIQPAELGDSAVYLCASSLAGTSGGGATMEQFFGPGTRLTVL.

The chain uses TRBV7-8 and TRBJ2-1, with 10 bases lining up with TRBD2. Germline CDR1 is SGHVS and CDR2 is FQNEAQ. Losses at the gene ends were 0 bases for V and 7 bases for J; bases not matched to a gene: 3. The CDR3 has 15 amino acids. The DNA for the CDR3 is TGTGCCAGCAGCTTAGCCCTAGCGGGAGAAAATGAGCAGTTCTTC. Translation: CASSLALAGENEQFF. Full variable domain (missing parts from reference TRBV7-8 and TRBJ2-1): GAGVSQSPRYKVAKRGQDVALRCDPISGHVSLFWYQQALGQGPEFLTYFQNEAQLDKSGLPSDRFFAERPEGSVSTLKIQRTQQEDSAVYLCASSLALAGENEQFFGPGTRLTVL.

This clone was recorded only once. The chain couples TRBV6-1 to TRBJ2-1; 7 positions match TRBD2. Germline V gives CDR1 MNHNS, CDR2 SASEGT. This CDR3 spans 16 amino acids. After removal of 1 base from V and 13 bases from J, the junction contained 16 bases not matched to a gene. Here the CDR3 DNA reads TGTGCCAGCAGTGAAGGACTAGCCGCAATGACCGGGATCCAGTTCTTC. This sequence encodes CASSEGLAAMTGIQFF.

The sample holds one count of this clone. This sequence joins TRBV6-5 and TRBJ2-1; D is undetermined. The CDR3 runs to 12 residues. Germline-derived CDR1 and CDR2 are MNHEY and SVGAGI. V was shortened by 8 bases and J by 6 bases, with 11 bases between the two germline ends. CDR3 residues: CASSSRSNEQFF. CDR3 DNA: TGTGCCAGCTCTTCTAGGTCCAATGAGCAGTTCTTC.

CDR3: CASSLSPRTGQFF. The CDR3 DNA sequence: TGTGCCAGCAGCTTATCTCCCCGGACAGGGCAGTTCTTC. The V call is TRBV11-3, the J call TRBJ2-1; 7 nucleotides agree with TRBD1. The CDR3 loop spans 13 amino acids. V trimming: 2 bases; J trimming: 12 bases; junction bases outside the gene matches: 7. CDR1 is SGHNT and CDR2 is YENEEA in the germline V gene.